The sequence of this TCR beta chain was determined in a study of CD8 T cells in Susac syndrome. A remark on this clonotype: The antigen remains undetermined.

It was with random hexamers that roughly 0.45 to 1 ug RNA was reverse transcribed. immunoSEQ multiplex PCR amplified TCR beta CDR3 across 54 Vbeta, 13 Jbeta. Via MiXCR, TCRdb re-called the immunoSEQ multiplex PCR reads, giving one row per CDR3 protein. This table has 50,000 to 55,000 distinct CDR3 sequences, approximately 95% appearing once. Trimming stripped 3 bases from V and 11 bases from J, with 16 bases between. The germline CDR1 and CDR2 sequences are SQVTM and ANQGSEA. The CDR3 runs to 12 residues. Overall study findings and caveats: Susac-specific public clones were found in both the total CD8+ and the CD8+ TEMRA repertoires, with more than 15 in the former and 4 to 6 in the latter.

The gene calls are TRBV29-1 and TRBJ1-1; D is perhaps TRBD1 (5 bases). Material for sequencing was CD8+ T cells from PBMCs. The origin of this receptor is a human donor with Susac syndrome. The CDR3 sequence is CSVEGPGGSAFF. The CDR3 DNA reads TGCAGCGTTGAGGGGCCGGGTGGGTCGGCTTTCTTT.